The text below deals with one TCR beta chain. Its antigen is unidentified. Generated by immunoSEQ multiplex PCR, the TCRdb table keeps only in-frame clones and is missing some. The sample shows over a million clones, approximately 98% of them seen only once. This sample was included in a study of shared clonotypes between healthy human individuals. Whole-study findings and limits: Estimated richness values were generally larger in naive subsets than in memory subsets. Only blood was sampled; tissue repertoires likely differ.

In the CD4+ fraction, cells were divided into CD45RA+ naive and CD45RA-negative memory subsets. V was clipped by 4 bases and J by 2 bases; unmatched bases: 4. Per germline, CDR1 KGHSH and CDR2 LQKENI. The CDR3 spans 15 residues. This receptor was identified in a man younger than 40 in good health. What was sequenced was naive CD4+ T cells sorted from blood. Subset specified: CD45RA+ positively selected. The chain employs TRBV18 and TRBJ1-2; the match to TRBD1 covers 10 bases. For the CDR3, the DNA is TGTGCCAGCTCACACGACAGGGGGCGAAACTATGGCTACACCTTC. Protein sequence: CASSHDRGRNYGYTF. Together with reference TRBV18 and TRBJ1-2, the CDR3 gives the full variable domain: NAGVMQNPRHLVRRRGQEARLRCSPMKGHSHVYWYRQLPEEGLKFMVYLQKENIIDESGMPKERFSAEFPKEGPSILRIQQVVRGDSAAYFCASSHDRGRNYGYTFGSGTRLTVV.